Listed here are 3 T cell receptor beta chains from one sample, sequenced in a study of blood T cells in healthy people across ages. Using a J-beta primer mix together with a sample-barcoded 5' primer, a second PCR was run for roughly 7 to 12 cycles. A single record per CDR3 protein comes from TCRdb applying MiXCR to the 5' RACE reads. The sample contains more than 650,000 distinct CDR3 sequences, roughly 20% of which appear only once. Sequences were obtained from blood. The receptors derive from a man aged 70-80 years in good health.

The V call is TRBV20-1, the J call TRBJ2-5; 9 nucleotides match TRBD1. The CDR3 is 14 amino acids. Germline CDR1 DFQATT, CDR2 SNEGSKA (reference sequence). The V and J ends lost 2 bases and 5 bases, in that order; junction bases with no gene match: 6. CDR3 amino acids: CSARHSTGGETQYF. DNA for the CDR3: TGCAGTGCTAGACACTCGACAGGGGGGGAGACCCAGTACTTC.

This clonotype was seen a few times. The chain is built from TRBV11-2 and TRBJ2-2; TRBD1 matches 7 bases. The CDR3 spans 17 residues. Germline trimming cut 5 bases from V and 3 bases from J; bases unmatched to any gene: 12. Germline CDR1 and CDR2: SGHAT and FQNNGV. As DNA, the CDR3 is TGTGCCAGCAGCCTCAGATGGGGTACAGGGGACACCGGGGAGCTGTTTTTT. Its protein product is CASSLRWGTGDTGELFF.

The chain uses TRBV12-3 or TRBV12-4 and TRBJ2-1, with 11 bases fitting TRBD2. There are 16 residues in the CDR3. V lost 3 bases and J lost 7; bases outside the gene matches: 8. DNA for the CDR3: TGTGCCAGCAGTTTCCTGACTAGCGGGAACCGAAATGAGCAGTTCTTC. Translated, it gives CASSFLTSGNRNEQFF.